The 26 T cell receptor beta chains presented below share a single source sample, sequenced in a study of blood T cell repertoires in COVID-19. Profiled with immunoSEQ multiplex PCR; TCRdb holds only in-frame clones, not every one. The sample consists of about 150,000 clones, about 86% of them appearing once. The source material was peripheral blood. The receptors were sampled from a man between 70 and 80 years old with acute or convalescent COVID-19.

CDR3 in amino acids: CASSFGGRPSYEQYF. CDR3 nucleotide sequence: TGTGCCAGCAGCTTCGGCGGGAGGCCCTCCTACGAGCAGTACTTC. V gene TRBV28 combines with J gene TRBJ2-7, with 8 positions matching TRBD2. This CDR3 has 15 amino acids. Germline V CDR1 and CDR2: MDHEN, SYDVKM. The trim removed 6 bases at V and 0 bases at J, leaving 7 bases unmatched.

The genes are TRBV25-1 and TRBJ2-5, with D possibly matching TRBD2 (6 bases). V was pared by 4 bases and J by 5 bases, with 11 bases between. The germline V gene has CDR1 MGHDK and CDR2 SYGVNS. The length of the CDR3 is 13 residues. CDR3: CASSAPGRETQYF. DNA for the CDR3: TGTGCCAGCAGTGCTCCAGGGAGGGAGACCCAGTACTTC.

The rearrangement links TRBV25-1 to TRBJ2-7; possible D gene TRBD1, 6 bases. There are 14 residues in the CDR3. Deletions cut 8 bases from V and 4 bases from J, with 18 bases between. Germline CDR1 and CDR2: MGHDK and SYGVNS. CDR3 residues: CASRSAGERYEQYF. In DNA form, the CDR3 reads TGTGCCAGCCGGTCGGCAGGGGAGAGATACGAGCAGTACTTC.

The chain combines TRBV28 with TRBJ1-6, with 7 nucleotides matching TRBD1. Germline loops: CDR1 MDHEN, CDR2 SYDVKM. The CDR3 is 14 amino acids. The junction had 4 bases not matched to a gene; V was cut back by 6 bases and J by 5 bases. The CDR3 DNA reads as TGTGCCAGCAGCAACAGGGGTAATAATTCACCCCTCCACTTT. Translated: CASSNRGNNSPLHF.

V and J are TRBV27 and TRBJ2-5; D unresolved. This CDR3 is built from 13 residues. Germline CDR1 MNHEY, CDR2 SMNVEV (reference sequence). Trimming pared 7 bases from V and 0 bases from J, leaving 9 bases between. CDR3 protein: CASTSADQETQYF. As DNA, the CDR3 is TGTGCCAGCACCAGCGCCGACCAAGAGACCCAGTACTTC.

As for this clone: The junction departs from germline at one end; a sequencing error may be responsible. The V and J genes are TRBV5-4 and TRBJ2-1, with 8 bases fitting TRBD1. This CDR3 is 12 amino acids long. In germline, CDR1 is SGHNT, CDR2 YYREEE (reference sequence). The CDR3: CASSLPGTGSLF. For the CDR3, the DNA is TGTGCCAGCAGCTTGCCCGGGACAGGTAGCCTCTTC.

This clone was picked up a small number of times. V usage is TRBV5-1 and J usage is TRBJ1-4, with unresolved D. The V gene's germline CDR1 is SGHRS and CDR2 YFSETQ. V dropped 0 bases and J dropped 8 bases, with 17 bases sitting between them. The CDR3 spans 16 residues. CDR3: CASSLESPGREEKLFF. CDR3 nucleotide sequence: TGCGCCAGCAGCTTGGAGTCGCCGGGTAGGGAGGAAAAACTGTTTTTT.

V gene TRBV19 combines with J gene TRBJ2-5; 16 bases align to TRBD2. This CDR3 is 19 amino acids long. The V and J ends lost 1 base and 0 bases, in that order; junction bases with no gene match: 5. Germline V gene lookup returns CDR1 LNHDA and CDR2 SQIVND (reference sequence). This CDR3 reads CASSIGGGLAGGHQETQYF. The CDR3 nucleotides read TGTGCCAGTAGTATAGGGGGGGGACTAGCGGGAGGGCACCAAGAGACCCAGTACTTC.

V usage is TRBV6-5 and J usage is TRBJ2-7, with a weak D call TRBD1 (6 bases). Trimming cost V 10 bases and J 1 base, with 14 bases left between them. Looked up from germline, CDR1 is MNHEY and CDR2 is SVGAGI. The CDR3 extends over 13 amino acids. The CDR3 region is CATKGESSYEQYF. For the CDR3, the DNA is TGTGCCACCAAGGGGGAGTCGTCCTACGAGCAGTACTTC.

The rearrangement links TRBV5-4 to TRBJ2-2, with 7 bases lining up with TRBD2. The CDR3 spans 16 residues. CDR1 is SGHNT, CDR2 YYREEE, per germline (reference sequence). V shed 6 bases and J 7 bases; nucleotides not matched to a gene: 15. CDR3 nucleotides: TGTGCCAGCACCCCCTCGGGGGGATTTCAAAACGGGGAGCTGTTTTTT. Translation gives CASTPSGGFQNGELFF.

The rearrangement uses TRBV4-1 and TRBJ1-2; no definite D call. This CDR3 is built from 13 residues. V lost 3 bases, J lost 0 bases, and 5 bases lay in between. Germline CDR1 MGHRA, CDR2 YSYEKL. The CDR3 DNA follows: TGCGCCAGCAGCCAGACTGCTAACTATGGCTACACCTTC. It codes for CASSQTANYGYTF.

CDR3 DNA sequence: TGTGCCAGCAGTGACTTGGGCGACAGGGGTTGGCAGTACTTC. Translation: CASSDLGDRGWQYF. The V call is TRBV6-4, the J call TRBJ2-7, with 8 bases identical to TRBD1. The CDR3 has 14 residues. V gave up 1 base and J gave up 9 bases; unmatched junction bases: 8. Looked up from germline, CDR1 is MRHNA and CDR2 is SNTAGT.

The chain is built from TRBV4-3 and TRBJ2-3; 14 nucleotides line up with TRBD2. Losses at the gene ends were 0 bases for V and 4 bases for J; bases not matched to a gene: 9. The CDR3 spans 19 residues. CDR1 is LGHNA, CDR2 YSLEER, per germline. CDR3 DNA: TGCGCCAGCAGCCAAGAGGTCCGGACTAGCGGGAGGAGAGCAGATACGCAGTATTTT. This gives the protein CASSQEVRTSGRRADTQYF.

The chain joins TRBV20-1 to TRBJ2-7; 8 bases are a match to TRBD2. CDR3 length: 11 residues. V trimming: 0 bases; J trimming: 13 bases; junction bases outside the gene matches: 5. In germline, CDR1 is DFQATT, CDR2 SNEGSKA (reference sequence). The CDR3 nucleotides read TGCAGTGCTAGAGATGGGCGGGGGGAATACTTC. It encodes CSARDGRGEYF.

The chain joins TRBV14 to TRBJ2-3, with D possibly TRBD1 on 5 matching bases. The CDR3 spans 14 residues. The V end lost 4 bases, the J end lost 6 bases, and 14 bases lay between the germline ends. The germline CDR1 and CDR2 sequences are SGHDN and FVKESK. CDR3 loop: CASSLTPGFDTQYF. CDR3 nucleotides: TGTGCCAGCAGCCTTACTCCAGGGTTTGATACGCAGTATTTT.

This chain links TRBV9 with TRBJ1-1; 9 bases agree with TRBD1. Germline CDR1 reads SGDLS; CDR2 reads YYNGEE. This CDR3 has 14 residues. The ends lost 3 bases at V and 3 bases at J; junction bases unmatched: 3. CDR3: CASSEGQGDTEAFF. Here the CDR3 DNA reads TGTGCCAGCAGCGAGGGACAGGGTGACACTGAAGCTTTCTTT. Full variable domain (remainder filled in from reference TRBV9 and TRBJ1-1): DSGVTQTPKHLITATGQRVTLRCSPRSGDLSVYWYQQSLDQGLQFLIQYYNGEERAKGNILERFSAQQFPDLHSELNLSSLELGDSALYFCASSEGQGDTEAFFGQGTRLTVV.

This chain links TRBV10-3 with TRBJ2-7; D is possibly TRBD1 (6 bases). This CDR3 contains 12 residues. Trimming cost V 6 bases and J 3 bases, with 9 bases left between them. From germline, CDR1 is ENHRY and CDR2 SYGVKD. CDR3: CAIREDSYEQYF. As DNA, the CDR3 is TGTGCCATCAGGGAGGACAGCTACGAGCAGTACTTC.

This chain links TRBV24-1 with TRBJ1-5; tentative D call: TRBD1 (6 bases). This CDR3 comprises 14 residues. Germline CDR1 is KGHDR and CDR2 is SFDVKD. Trimming took off 7 bases at V and 4 bases at J, with 13 bases between the two ends. Written as DNA, the CDR3 is TGTGCCACCAGGGGGCTGGGGGCAAATCAGCCCCAGCATTTT. Translation gives CATRGLGANQPQHF.

J is TRBJ2-2 and V is TRBV6-5; TRBD2 matches at 9 bases. J lost 9 bases, V lost 2 bases, and 4 bases had no gene match. This CDR3 spans 14 amino acids. Germline V gene sequence: CDR1 MNHEY, CDR2 SVGAGI. CDR3 nucleotides: TGTGCCAGCAGTTACAGCGCGGGAGGGCGGGAGCTGTTTTTT. Amino acids: CASSYSAGGRELFF.

The chain combines TRBV19 with TRBJ1-4; D possibly corresponds to TRBD1 (5 bases). CDR3 length: 14 amino acids. The germline V gene encodes CDR1 LNHDA and CDR2 SQIVND (reference sequence). The V and J ends lost 4 bases and 7 bases respectively, with 13 bases between them. CDR3 nucleotides: TGTGCCAGTAGTAAACAGGAGTTTGTTGAAAAACTGTTTTTT. It yields the protein CASSKQEFVEKLFF. Full variable domain (rest looked up from reference TRBV19 and TRBJ1-4): DGGITQSPKYLFRKEGQNVTLSCEQNLNHDAMYWYRQDPGQGLRLIYYSQIVNDFQKGDIAEGYSVSREKKESFPLTVTSAQKNPTAFYLCASSKQEFVEKLFFGSGTQLSVL.

The V gene is TRBV19, the J gene TRBJ1-1; possible D gene TRBD1, 5 bases. This CDR3 region has 15 residues. V lost 5 bases and J lost 0, with 13 bases in between. The germline gives CDR1 LNHDA, CDR2 SQIVND (reference sequence). In nucleotides, the CDR3 is TGTGCCAGTAGTCCCCCGGGACTTCTGAACACTGAAGCTTTCTTT. Protein product: CASSPPGLLNTEAFF. The complete variable domain, with remaining parts taken from reference TRBV19 and TRBJ1-1, reads DGGITQSPKYLFRKEGQNVTLSCEQNLNHDAMYWYRQDPGQGLRLIYYSQIVNDFQKGDIAEGYSVSREKKESFPLTVTSAQKNPTAFYLCASSPPGLLNTEAFFGQGTRLTVV.

The chain links TRBV7-8 to TRBJ2-7; 7 nucleotides agree with TRBD2. V shed 0 bases, J shed 1 base, and the junction held 12 bases outside the gene matches. This CDR3 region has 18 residues. Germline values: CDR1 SGHVS, CDR2 FQNEAQ. CDR3 sequence (DNA): TGTGCCAGCAGCTTAGCAAGCGGTGATATCGGGGGGTCCTACGAGCAGTACTTC. Protein: CASSLASGDIGGSYEQYF.

The V and J genes are TRBV24-1 and TRBJ2-1; the match to TRBD2 covers 13 bases. The CDR3 is 18 amino acids. CDR1 KGHDR and CDR2 SFDVKD come from the germline V gene. V trimming: 4 bases; J trimming: 0 bases; junction bases outside the gene matches: 5. DNA for the CDR3: TGTGCCACCAGTGAACCCGGACTAGCGGGAGTCTCCTACAATGAGCAGTTCTTC. Translation: CATSEPGLAGVSYNEQFF.

The gene calls are TRBV19 and TRBJ1-6; D is undetermined. Trimming pared 3 bases from V and 7 bases from J, leaving 19 bases between. The V gene's germline CDR1 is LNHDA and CDR2 SQIVND (reference sequence). This CDR3 has 17 amino acids. CDR3 nucleotides: TGTGCCAGTAGTATCCGAGGAGGAGGGAGGTCGAATTCACCCCTCCACTTT. Its translation: CASSIRGGGRSNSPLHF.

This clone was seen just once. The CDR3 DNA follows: TGTGCCAGCACCGCAGGGATCTACGAGCAGTACTTC. Its protein product is CASTAGIYEQYF. The chain combines TRBV6-5 with TRBJ2-7, with D perhaps matching TRBD1 (5 bases). The CDR3 consists of 12 residues. In germline, CDR1 is MNHEY, CDR2 SVGAGI. Trimming removed 7 bases from V and 3 bases from J, with 10 bases in between.

In nucleotides, the CDR3 is TGTGCCAGCAGCTTGGCAGGACTCGGCGGGGAGCTGTTTTTT. Encoded protein: CASSLAGLGGELFF. The chain uses TRBV5-5 and TRBJ2-2, with D tentatively TRBD2 (5 bases). The CDR3 loop spans 14 amino acids. V lost 0 bases, J lost 7 bases, and 10 bases lay in between. Germline V CDR1 and CDR2: SGHKS, YYEKEE (reference sequence).